The rows below give T cell receptor beta chains drawn from one sample of a study of cytomegalovirus exposure and HLA in healthy donors. Some clones are missing from TCRdb's copy, which holds only in-frame ones; the method was immunoSEQ multiplex PCR. The table records about 60,000 clones, 80% to 85% of them present only once. The sequenced sample consisted of PBMCs. The source of these receptors is a man in his thirties or forties in good health and CMV-seronegative. CDR3s include the opening cysteine and the closing phenylalanine or tryptophan. Fields, in order: V gene, clone size, D gene, J gene, CDR3 protein, CDR3 DNA. A D gene is named only where the DNA matches it firmly. Not every row has a clone size; where given, it reads once, few, many or a size class.

>TRBV6-5|NA|NA|TRBJ1-6
CASSYGGTYNSPLHF
TGTGCCAGCAGTTACGGGGGCACCTATAATTCACCCCTCCACTTT
>TRBV27|NA|NA|TRBJ2-7
CASSSAGSSYEQYF
TGTGCCAGCAGTTCCGCGGGAAGCTCCTACGAGCAGTACTTC
>TRBV6-5|NA|TRBD2|TRBJ2-1
CASTPSGTSNEQFF
TGTGCCAGCACCCCCTCCGGGACTAGCAATGAGCAGTTCTTC
>TRBV7-2|NA|NA|TRBJ2-7
CASSLGRSGDTTYEQYF
TGTGCCAGCAGCTTAGGTAGGAGCGGGGACACAACCTACGAGCAGTACTTC
>TRBV5-1|NA|NA|TRBJ1-1
CASSLASVQVNTEAFF
TGCGCCAGCAGCTTGGCCAGTGTGCAGGTGAACACTGAAGCTTTCTTT
>TRBV7-9|NA|NA|TRBJ1-3
CASRDSSGNTIYF
TGTGCCAGCAGGGACAGCTCTGGAAACACCATATATTTT
>TRBV28|NA|TRBD1|TRBJ1-4
CASNPLKGAGEKLFF
TGTGCCAGCAATCCTTTGAAGGGGGCAGGGGAAAAACTGTTTTTT
>TRBV19|NA|TRBD2|TRBJ2-1
CASSIGGLAGYNEQFF
TGTGCCAGTAGTATCGGCGGACTAGCGGGGTACAATGAGCAGTTCTTC
>TRBV11-3|NA|NA|TRBJ2-2
CASSAHVGQRTGELFF
TGTGCCAGCAGCGCTCACGTTGGACAGAGGACCGGGGAGCTGTTTTTT
>TRBV7-2|NA|NA|TRBJ2-5
CASSFGQQETQYF
TGTGCCAGCAGCTTTGGGCAGCAAGAGACCCAGTACTTC
>TRBV29-1|NA|NA|TRBJ1-1
CSARPVRGEAFF
TGCAGCGCAAGACCCGTCCGGGGTGAAGCTTTCTTT
>TRBV7-9|NA|TRBD1|TRBJ1-1
CASSTGTGVTEAFF
TGTGCCAGCAGCACCGGGACAGGGGTCACTGAAGCTTTCTTT
>TRBV29-1|NA|NA|TRBJ1-2
CSVEEGQPNYGYTF
TGCAGCGTTGAAGAAGGACAACCTAACTATGGCTACACCTTC
>TRBV11-2|NA|TRBD1|TRBJ2-7
CASSLGTGPYEQYF
TGTGCCAGCAGCTTAGGGACAGGACCCTACGAGCAGTACTTC
>TRBV18|NA|TRBD1|TRBJ1-2
CATPGAGGSNYGYTF
TGTGCCACCCCAGGAGCAGGGGGCTCTAACTATGGCTACACCTTC
>TRBV4-3|NA|TRBD2|TRBJ2-3
CASSLGSGRATDTQYF
TGCGCCAGCAGTCTTGGGAGCGGGAGGGCCACAGATACGCAGTATTTT
>TRBV30|NA|NA|TRBJ2-7
CAWSGVGSGNEQYF
TGTGCCTGGAGTGGCGTAGGTTCGGGGAACGAGCAGTACTTC
>TRBV28|NA|TRBD2|TRBJ2-1
CASTSGSSKAEQFF
TGTGCTTCGACTAGCGGGAGTTCAAAGGCTGAGCAGTTCTTC
>TRBV5-1|NA|NA|TRBJ2-7
CASSLEPDTPYEQYF
TGCGCCAGCAGCTTGGAACCGGACACCCCCTACGAGCAGTACTTC
>TRBV25-1|NA|NA|TRBJ1-2
CASSDREQGNYGYTF
TGTGCCAGCAGTGACCGGGAACAGGGAAACTATGGCTACACCTTC
>TRBV19|NA|TRBD1|TRBJ1-5
CASSTTTGGNYIQHF
TGTGCCAGTAGCACAACGACAGGGGGGAATTACATTCAGCATTTT
>TRBV2|NA|NA|TRBJ2-2
CASGGAGGLNTGELFF
TGTGCCAGCGGGGGGGCTGGCGGGTTGAACACCGGGGAGCTGTTTTTT
>TRBV11-2|NA|NA|TRBJ2-3
CASSFLLSGADTQYF
TGTGCCAGCAGCTTCCTACTTTCAGGGGCAGATACGCAGTATTTT
>TRBV7-9|once|NA|TRBJ2-2
CASSSDPRWGDTGELFF
TGTGCCAGCAGCTCTGACCCCCGGTGGGGCGACACCGGGGAGCTGTTTTTT
>TRBV6-5|NA|TRBD2|TRBJ2-5
CASSYSVTSGTKTQYF
TGTGCCAGCAGTTACTCTGTGACTAGCGGGACGAAGACCCAGTACTTC
>TRBV30|NA|NA|TRBJ1-6
CAGSPGGSYNSPLHF
TGTGCCGGAAGCCCCGGGGGCTCCTATAATTCACCCCTCCACTTT
>TRBV7-3|NA|NA|TRBJ1-5
CASSQGQRQRNNQPQHF
TGTGCCAGCAGCCAAGGGCAGAGACAGAGAAACAATCAGCCCCAGCATTTT
>TRBV5-1|NA|TRBD2|TRBJ2-3
CASTPDAGVADTQYF
TGCGCCAGCACCCCAGATGCGGGGGTGGCAGATACGCAGTATTTT
>TRBV7-9|NA|NA|TRBJ2-7
CASSLVQMVQGREEQYF
TGTGCCAGCAGCTTAGTGCAAATGGTGCAGGGGAGGGAAGAGCAGTACTTC
>TRBV27|NA|TRBD2|TRBJ2-2
CASSLYIAGGPGELFF
TGTGCCAGCAGTTTATATATAGCGGGGGGGCCCGGGGAGCTGTTTTTT
>TRBV4-2|few|TRBD1|TRBJ1-2
CASSQTIAWTGINGYTF
TGTGCCAGCAGCCAAACAATTGCTTGGACAGGGATTAATGGCTACACCTTC
>TRBV29-1|NA|TRBD2|TRBJ2-3
CSVDVGGNTQYF
TGCAGCGTTGATGTGGGGGGGAATACGCAGTATTTT
>TRBV2|NA|TRBD1|TRBJ1-1
CASSEAGGSEAFF
TGTGCCAGCAGTGAAGCAGGGGGCAGTGAAGCTTTCTTT
>TRBV7-3|NA|TRBD2|TRBJ2-2
CASSATGLAEGELFF
TGTGCCAGCAGCGCTACGGGACTAGCGGAGGGGGAGCTGTTTTTT
>TRBV4-3|NA|TRBD2|TRBJ2-1
CASSGRGRSYNEQFF
TGCGCCAGCAGCGGGCGGGGGAGATCCTACAATGAGCAGTTCTTC
>TRBV29-1|NA|NA|TRBJ1-2
CSVEKWMAGGNYGYTF
TGCAGCGTTGAAAAATGGATGGCCGGCGGGAACTATGGCTACACCTTC
>TRBV30|NA|TRBD1|TRBJ1-4
CAWSDLGTGGEKLFF
TGTGCCTGGAGCGACCTCGGGACAGGGGGAGAAAAACTGTTTTTT
>TRBV7-9|once|TRBD1|TRBJ2-3
CASSVKVTGAVTDTQYF
TGTGCCAGCAGCGTTAAAGTAACAGGGGCCGTCACAGATACGCAGTATTTT
>TRBV30|NA|NA|TRBJ2-4
CALSRGAKNIQYF
TGTGCCCTTAGTAGGGGAGCCAAAAACATTCAGTACTTC
>TRBV7-9|NA|TRBD1|TRBJ1-2
CASSLGQGIDYGYTF
TGTGCCAGCAGCCTGGGACAGGGGATCGACTATGGCTACACCTTC
>TRBV2|NA|NA|TRBJ2-5
CASSRDTQETQYF
TGTGCCAGCAGCCGGGACACTCAAGAGACCCAGTACTTC
>TRBV28|NA|NA|TRBJ2-3
CASSPEGSTDTQYF
TGTGCCAGCAGCCCCGAGGGTAGCACAGATACGCAGTATTTT
>TRBV30|NA|NA|TRBJ2-3
CAGGWGRNTDTQYF
TGTGCCGGGGGGTGGGGGAGAAACACAGATACGCAGTATTTT
>TRBV5-1|NA|TRBD1|TRBJ2-3
CASSPTGPLTTDTQYF
TGCGCCAGCAGCCCGACAGGGCCCCTAACTACAGATACGCAGTATTTT
>TRBV6-5|NA|TRBD1|TRBJ1-1
CASSYSGTGTLAFF
TGTGCCAGCAGTTACTCCGGGACAGGGACTTTGGCTTTCTTT
>TRBV9|once|NA|TRBJ2-5
CASSADQETQYF
TGTGCCAGCAGCGCAGACCAAGAGACCCAGTACTTC
>TRBV11-2|NA|TRBD2|TRBJ2-1
CASSRPLTSGSWNEQFF
TGTGCCAGCAGCCGACCCCTAACTAGCGGGAGTTGGAATGAGCAGTTCTTC
>TRBV25-1|NA|TRBD2|TRBJ2-3
CASSELAGGGTDTQYF
TGTGCCAGCAGTGAGCTAGCGGGGGGGGGCACAGATACGCAGTATTTT
>TRBV6-5|NA|NA|TRBJ2-2
CASSHSNTGELFF
TGTGCCAGCAGCCACTCAAACACCGGGGAGCTGTTTTTT
>TRBV4-1|NA|TRBD2|TRBJ2-3
CASSLSGSQTDTQYF
TGCGCCAGCAGCCTTAGCGGGAGTCAAACAGATACGCAGTATTTT